This T cell receptor (beta chain) emerged from a study of T cells after yellow fever vaccination. The TCR cDNA carried a universal primer site and UMIs from 5'RACE template switching. TCRdb redid the calling of the 5' RACE reads with MiXCR, one entry per CDR3 protein. The table shows 500,000 to 550,000 distinct CDR3 sequences, with 20% to 25% occurring only once. The CDR3 length is 17 residues. Losses at the gene ends were 6 bases for V and 10 bases for J; bases not matched to a gene: 20. Germline V gene data show CDR1 as MNHNS and CDR2 as SASEGT. This clonotype was recorded a few times. V is TRBV6-1 and J is TRBJ1-5; 8 bases align to TRBD1. The material sequenced was PBMCs, taken 21 days after the first yellow fever vaccination. The receptor was isolated from a young man who received the YFV17D yellow fever vaccine. CDR3 nucleotides: TGTGCCAGCAGCCAGGGGGCAATCCCCGAGAGCAACGTACCCCAGCATTTT. Its protein product is CASSQGAIPESNVPQHF.